The present entry profiles one TCR beta chain with its context. Its specificity is not known. The data belong to a study of T cell responses to AZD1222 COVID-19 vaccine. The study, taken as a whole, reports: Spike-specific TCR breadth and depth both grew after two AZD1222 doses.

V shed 2 bases, J shed 1 base, and the junction held 8 bases outside the gene matches. The germline V gene has CDR1 KGHSH and CDR2 LQKENI. This CDR3 comprises 17 residues. Sequenced by immunoSEQ multiplex PCR; TCRdb stores in-frame clones only, minus some. The table includes roughly 150,000 clones, less than 95% detected once. The receptor was derived from an adult who received the AZD1222 COVID-19 vaccine. This material consisted of peripheral blood, taken 28 days after the second AZD1222 dose. The chain uses TRBV18 and TRBJ1-5; 7 nucleotides align to TRBD1. The CDR3 DNA follows: TGTGCCAGCTCACCAAGATCTGACAGGGCGAGCAATCAGCCCCAGCATTTT. Translated, it gives CASSPRSDRASNQPQHF.